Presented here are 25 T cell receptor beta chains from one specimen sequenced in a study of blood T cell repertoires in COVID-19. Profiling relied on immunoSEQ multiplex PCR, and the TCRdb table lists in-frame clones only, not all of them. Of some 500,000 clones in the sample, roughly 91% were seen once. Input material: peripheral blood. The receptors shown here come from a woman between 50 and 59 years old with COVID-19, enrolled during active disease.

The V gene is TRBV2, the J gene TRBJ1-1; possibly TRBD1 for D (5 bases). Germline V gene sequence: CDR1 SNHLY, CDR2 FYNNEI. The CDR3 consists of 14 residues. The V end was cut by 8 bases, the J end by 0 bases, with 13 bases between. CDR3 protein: CASSRGTVNTEAFF. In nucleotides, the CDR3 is TGTGCCAGCTCCCGTGGGACTGTGAACACTGAAGCTTTCTTT.

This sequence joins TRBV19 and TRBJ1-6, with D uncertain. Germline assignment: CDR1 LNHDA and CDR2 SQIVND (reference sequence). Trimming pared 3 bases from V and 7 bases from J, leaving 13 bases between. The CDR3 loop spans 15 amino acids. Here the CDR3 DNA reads TGTGCCAGTAGTATCGTGCCGCAGAAAAATTCACCCCTCCACTTT. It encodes CASSIVPQKNSPLHF.

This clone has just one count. CDR3 sequence: CAWSERQFPGANVLTF. DNA of the CDR3: TGTGCCTGGAGCGAAAGACAGTTCCCTGGGGCCAACGTCCTGACTTTC. The rearrangement joins TRBV30 to TRBJ2-6; a possible D gene is TRBD1 (5 bases). The CDR3 contains 16 residues. V was clipped by 3 bases and J by 2 bases, with 14 bases between them. Per germline, CDR1 GTSNPN and CDR2 SVGIG (reference sequence).

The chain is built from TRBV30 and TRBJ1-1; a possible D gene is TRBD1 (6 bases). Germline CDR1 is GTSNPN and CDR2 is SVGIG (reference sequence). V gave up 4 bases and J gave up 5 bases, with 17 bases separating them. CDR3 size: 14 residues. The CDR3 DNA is TGTGCCTGGACCGTCTTAGGGGGTGGGACTGAAGCTTTCTTT. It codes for CAWTVLGGGTEAFF.

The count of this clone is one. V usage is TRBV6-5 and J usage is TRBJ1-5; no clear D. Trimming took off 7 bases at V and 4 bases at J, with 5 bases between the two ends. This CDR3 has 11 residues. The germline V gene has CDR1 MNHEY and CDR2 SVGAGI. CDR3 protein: CASTQNQPQHF. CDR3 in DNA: TGTGCCAGCACCCAAAATCAGCCCCAGCATTTT.

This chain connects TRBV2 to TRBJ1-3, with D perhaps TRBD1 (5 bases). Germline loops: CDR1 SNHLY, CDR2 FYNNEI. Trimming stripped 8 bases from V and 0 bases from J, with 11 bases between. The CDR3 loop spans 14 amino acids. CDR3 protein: CASRTPVSGNTIYF. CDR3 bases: TGTGCCAGCCGGACACCTGTCTCTGGAAACACCATATATTTT. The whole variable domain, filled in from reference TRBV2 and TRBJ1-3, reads EPEVTQTPSHQVTQMGQEVILRCVPISNHLYFYWYRQILGQKVEFLVSFYNNEISEKSEIFDDQFSVERPDGSNFTLKIRSTKLEDSAMYFCASRTPVSGNTIYFGEGSWLTVV.

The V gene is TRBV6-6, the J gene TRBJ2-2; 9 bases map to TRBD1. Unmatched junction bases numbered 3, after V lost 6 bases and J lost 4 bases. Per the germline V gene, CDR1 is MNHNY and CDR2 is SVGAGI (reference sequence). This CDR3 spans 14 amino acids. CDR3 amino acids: CASSWDRATGELFF. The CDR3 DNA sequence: TGTGCCAGCAGCTGGGACAGGGCCACCGGGGAGCTGTTTTTT.

DNA of the CDR3: TGTGCCAGCAGCTTAGTCGGGTGGGAGGCGCATGGCTACACCTTC. Protein product: CASSLVGWEAHGYTF. The chain has TRBV7-8 and TRBJ1-2; D uncertain. CDR1 and CDR2 from the germline V gene are SGHVS and FQNEAQ. The CDR3 has 15 amino acids. Deletions cut 1 base from V and 6 bases from J, with 15 bases between.

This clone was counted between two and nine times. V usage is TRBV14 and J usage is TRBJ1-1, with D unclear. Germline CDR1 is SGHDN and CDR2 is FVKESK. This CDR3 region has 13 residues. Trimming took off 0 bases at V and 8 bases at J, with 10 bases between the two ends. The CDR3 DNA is TGTGCCAGCAGCCAAGATCTTGTGGCCGAAGCTTTCTTT. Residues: CASSQDLVAEAFF.

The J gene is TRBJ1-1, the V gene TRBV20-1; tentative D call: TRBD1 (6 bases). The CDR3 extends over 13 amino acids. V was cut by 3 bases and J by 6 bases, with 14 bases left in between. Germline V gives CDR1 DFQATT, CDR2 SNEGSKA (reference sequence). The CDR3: CSASGGGLAEAFF. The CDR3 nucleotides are TGCAGTGCTAGTGGCGGGGGGCTCGCTGAAGCTTTCTTT.

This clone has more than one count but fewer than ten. In DNA form, the CDR3 reads TGTGCCACCCAAGCGGGAAACACCATATATTTT. Amino acids: CATQAGNTIYF. The chain recombines TRBV2 with TRBJ1-3; D is ambiguous. The CDR3 is made up of 11 amino acids. The V end lost 10 bases, the J end lost 4 bases, and 8 bases lay between the germline ends. CDR1 SNHLY and CDR2 FYNNEI come from the germline V gene. The variable domain in full, with the rest retrieved from reference TRBV2 and TRBJ1-3, is EPEVTQTPSHQVTQMGQEVILRCVPISNHLYFYWYRQILGQKVEFLVSFYNNEISEKSEIFDDQFSVERPDGSNFTLKIRSTKLEDSAMYFCATQAGNTIYFGEGSWLTVV.

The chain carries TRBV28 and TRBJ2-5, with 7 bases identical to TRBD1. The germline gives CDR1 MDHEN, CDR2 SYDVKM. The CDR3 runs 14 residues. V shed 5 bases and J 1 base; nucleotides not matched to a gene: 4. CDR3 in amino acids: CASSVRTGQETQYF. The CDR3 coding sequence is TGTGCCAGCAGTGTAAGGACAGGCCAAGAGACCCAGTACTTC.

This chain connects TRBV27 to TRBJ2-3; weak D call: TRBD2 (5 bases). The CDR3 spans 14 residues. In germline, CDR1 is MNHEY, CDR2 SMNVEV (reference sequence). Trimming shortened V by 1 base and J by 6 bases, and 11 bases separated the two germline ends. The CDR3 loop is CASSLWWSGDTQYF. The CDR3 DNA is TGTGCCAGCAGTTTATGGTGGAGCGGCGATACGCAGTATTTT.

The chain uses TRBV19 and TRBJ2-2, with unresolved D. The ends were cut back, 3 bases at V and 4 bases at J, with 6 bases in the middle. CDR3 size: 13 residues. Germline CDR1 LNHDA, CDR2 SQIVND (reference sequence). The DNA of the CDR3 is TGTGCCAGTAGTATCTACAGCACCGGGGAGCTGTTTTTT. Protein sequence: CASSIYSTGELFF.

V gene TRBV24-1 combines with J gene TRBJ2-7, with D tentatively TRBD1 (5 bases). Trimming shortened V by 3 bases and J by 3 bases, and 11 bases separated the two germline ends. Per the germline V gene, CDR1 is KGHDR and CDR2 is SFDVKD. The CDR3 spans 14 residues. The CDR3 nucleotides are TGTGCCACCAGTGATCCGACAGCGAACTACGAGCAGTACTTC. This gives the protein CATSDPTANYEQYF.

CDR3 loop: CASSQSSRSGAFF. Here the CDR3 DNA reads TGCGCCAGCAGTCAATCATCGAGGAGTGGGGCTTTCTTT. The V call is TRBV23-1, the J call TRBJ1-1; D uncertain. Being an ORF, TRBV23-1 has a function that is uncertain. V lost 0 bases to trimming and J lost 11 bases, with 13 bases between them. CDR3 length equals 13 residues.

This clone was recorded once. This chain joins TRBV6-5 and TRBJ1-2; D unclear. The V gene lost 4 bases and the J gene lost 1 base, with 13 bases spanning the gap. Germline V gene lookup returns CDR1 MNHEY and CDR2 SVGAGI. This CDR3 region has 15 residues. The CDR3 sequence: CASSLGGADNYGYTF. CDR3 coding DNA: TGTGCCAGCAGTTTGGGAGGAGCCGATAACTATGGCTACACCTTC.

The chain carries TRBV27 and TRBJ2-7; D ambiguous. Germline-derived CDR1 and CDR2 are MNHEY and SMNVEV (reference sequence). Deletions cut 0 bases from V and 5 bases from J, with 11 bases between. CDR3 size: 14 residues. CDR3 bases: TGTGCCAGCAGTTTATCCTATCGTCCCGACGAGCAGTACTTC. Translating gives CASSLSYRPDEQYF.

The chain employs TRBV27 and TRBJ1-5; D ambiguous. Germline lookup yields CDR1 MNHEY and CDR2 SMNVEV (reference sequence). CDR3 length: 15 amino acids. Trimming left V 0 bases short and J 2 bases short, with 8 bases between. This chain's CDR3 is CASSLSWRGNQPQHF. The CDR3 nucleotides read TGTGCCAGCAGTTTATCGTGGAGGGGCAATCAGCCCCAGCATTTT.

The CDR3 here is CASSLLDGGSTDTQYF. CDR3 nucleotides: TGTGCCAGCAGCTTGCTCGACGGGGGAAGCACAGATACGCAGTATTTT. The chain combines TRBV11-3 with TRBJ2-3, with D perhaps matching TRBD2 (6 bases). Trimming stripped 3 bases from V and 0 bases from J, with 13 bases between. The CDR3 is 16 residues long. Germline V gene sequence: CDR1 SGHNT, CDR2 YENEEA.

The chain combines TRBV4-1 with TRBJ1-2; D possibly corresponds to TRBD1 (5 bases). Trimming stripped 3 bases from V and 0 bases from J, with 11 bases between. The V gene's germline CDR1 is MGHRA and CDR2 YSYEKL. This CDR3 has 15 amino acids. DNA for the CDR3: TGCGCCAGCAGCCATGACAGTGTCACTAACTATGGCTACACCTTC. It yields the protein CASSHDSVTNYGYTF.

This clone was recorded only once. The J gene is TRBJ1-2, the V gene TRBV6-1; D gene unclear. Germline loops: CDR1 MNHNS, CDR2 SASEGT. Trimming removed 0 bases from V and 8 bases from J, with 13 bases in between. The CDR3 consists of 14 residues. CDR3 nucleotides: TGTGCCAGCAGTGAAGCTGGGGAGGGAGCCGGCTACACCTTC. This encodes CASSEAGEGAGYTF.

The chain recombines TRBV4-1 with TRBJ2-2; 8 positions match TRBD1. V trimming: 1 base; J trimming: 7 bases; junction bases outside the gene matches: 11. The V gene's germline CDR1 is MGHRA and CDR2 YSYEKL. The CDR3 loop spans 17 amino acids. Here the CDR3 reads CASSQGAGGGQGGELFF. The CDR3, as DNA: TGCGCCAGCAGCCAAGGGGCAGGCGGAGGACAGGGCGGGGAGCTGTTTTTT.

For the CDR3, the DNA is TGTGCCAGTAGTAGGACTCATCGTAGCAATCAGCCCCAGCATTTT. Translated, it gives CASSRTHRSNQPQHF. The chain is built from TRBV19 and TRBJ1-5, with D hard to call. This CDR3 contains 15 residues. Trimming shortened V by 4 bases and J by 0 bases, and 10 bases separated the two germline ends. Germline V gives CDR1 LNHDA, CDR2 SQIVND (reference sequence). The full variable domain, in which reference TRBV19 and TRBJ1-5 provide the parts outside the CDR3, is DGGITQSPKYLFRKEGQNVTLSCEQNLNHDAMYWYRQDPGQGLRLIYYSQIVNDFQKGDIAEGYSVSREKKESFPLTVTSAQKNPTAFYLCASSRTHRSNQPQHFGDGTRLSIL.

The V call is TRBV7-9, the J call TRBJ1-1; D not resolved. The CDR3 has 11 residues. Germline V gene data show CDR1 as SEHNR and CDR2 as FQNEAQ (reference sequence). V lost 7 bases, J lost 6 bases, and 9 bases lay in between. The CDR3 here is CASIDGAEAFF. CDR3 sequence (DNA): TGTGCCAGCATAGACGGGGCTGAAGCTTTCTTT.